Listed below are T cell receptor beta chains from one sample, sequenced in a study of human T cells and chemical hapten exposure. Via MiXCR, TCRdb re-called the 5' RACE reads, giving one row per CDR3 protein. Of 70,000 to 85,000 distinct CDR3 sequences listed, approximately 15% were seen once; the top ten hold over 6.5%. The receptor source for this set is a female donor in good health. CDR3s include the opening cysteine and the closing phenylalanine or tryptophan. Each record gives: D gene, J gene, clone size, V gene, CDR3 DNA, CDR3 protein. A D gene is named only where the DNA matches it firmly. Rows give clone size only sometimes, using once, few, many, or a class for an expanded clone.

D gene: NA
J gene: TRBJ1-5
clone size: few
V gene: TRBV5-6
CDR3 DNA: TGTGCCAGCAGCTTGGGGCCCGCCGATCAGCCCCAGCATTTT
CDR3 protein: CASSLGPADQPQHF

D gene: NA
J gene: TRBJ2-2
clone size: few
V gene: TRBV2
CDR3 DNA: TGTGCCAGCAGTGAGGTCCGGGCCCCCGGACGTATACGGGGGACCGGGGAGCTGTTTTTT
CDR3 protein: CASSEVRAPGRIRGTGELFF

D gene: NA
J gene: TRBJ1-5
clone size: NA
V gene: TRBV7-2
CDR3 DNA: TGTGCCAGCAGCTTAGTGTTGGGCGGGATGGGCAATCAGCCCCAGCATTTT
CDR3 protein: CASSLVLGGMGNQPQHF

D gene: NA
J gene: TRBJ2-1
clone size: few
V gene: TRBV5-4
CDR3 DNA: TGTGCCAGCAGCTTCGGGTTCAGTGAGCAGTTCTTC
CDR3 protein: CASSFGFSEQFF

D gene: NA
J gene: TRBJ2-5
clone size: NA
V gene: TRBV6-5
CDR3 DNA: TGTGCCAGCAGCCCCGTGACTAGTCAGGCCGGGACCCAGTACTTC
CDR3 protein: CASSPVTSQAGTQYF

D gene: TRBD2
J gene: TRBJ2-3
clone size: NA
V gene: TRBV20-1
CDR3 DNA: TGCAGTGCTAGAACCCAGGGACTAGCGGGAGTATTGCCAGATACGCAGTATTTT
CDR3 protein: CSARTQGLAGVLPDTQYF

D gene: NA
J gene: TRBJ1-6
clone size: many
V gene: TRBV10-3
CDR3 DNA: TGTGCCATCAGTGACCAGGGGCGACAGGAGTATTCACCCCTCCACTTT
CDR3 protein: CAISDQGRQEYSPLHF

D gene: TRBD1
J gene: TRBJ2-2
clone size: few
V gene: TRBV24-1
CDR3 DNA: TGTGCCACTCAGACAGGGGGCGCGGAGACCGGGGAGCTGTTTTTT
CDR3 protein: CATQTGGAETGELFF

D gene: NA
J gene: TRBJ2-3
clone size: NA
V gene: TRBV9
CDR3 DNA: TGTGCCAGCAGCCTAGAGAGCGCTCACTCCAGACCAGATACGCAGTATTTT
CDR3 protein: CASSLESAHSRPDTQYF

D gene: TRBD2
J gene: TRBJ2-7
clone size: NA
V gene: TRBV27
CDR3 DNA: TGTGCCAGCAGTTTATCGGGCGGGAGGGCCGAAGGGGAGCAGTACTTC
CDR3 protein: CASSLSGGRAEGEQYF

D gene: TRBD1
J gene: TRBJ2-3
clone size: NA
V gene: TRBV10-3
CDR3 DNA: TGTGCCACTCGGACAGGCCAATTCACAGATACGCAGTATTTT
CDR3 protein: CATRTGQFTDTQYF

D gene: TRBD2
J gene: TRBJ2-1
clone size: NA
V gene: TRBV20-1
CDR3 DNA: TGCAGTGCTAGGTCCAGCGGGGGGCGATCCTACAATGAGCAGTTCTTC
CDR3 protein: CSARSSGGRSYNEQFF

D gene: NA
J gene: TRBJ2-7
clone size: few
V gene: TRBV14
CDR3 DNA: TGTGCCAGCAGCCAAGGCCGAGCTCCACTCTACGAGCAGTACTTC
CDR3 protein: CASSQGRAPLYEQYF

D gene: NA
J gene: TRBJ1-2
clone size: NA
V gene: TRBV29-1
CDR3 DNA: TGCAGCGTTGATAGGGGGGTTGACTATGGCTACACCTTC
CDR3 protein: CSVDRGVDYGYTF

D gene: TRBD1
J gene: TRBJ2-3
clone size: NA
V gene: TRBV27
CDR3 DNA: TGTGCCAGCAGCGGACAGGGGAGGGGCACAGATACGCAGTATTTT
CDR3 protein: CASSGQGRGTDTQYF

D gene: NA
J gene: TRBJ2-7
clone size: few
V gene: TRBV7-2
CDR3 DNA: TGTGCCAGCAGCTCCCGAACCTACGAGCAGTACTTC
CDR3 protein: CASSSRTYEQYF

D gene: TRBD2
J gene: TRBJ2-3
clone size: NA
V gene: TRBV10-1
CDR3 DNA: TGCGCCAGCAGTGAAATAAGGACTAGCAGCACAGATACGCAGTATTTT
CDR3 protein: CASSEIRTSSTDTQYF

D gene: TRBD1
J gene: TRBJ2-7
clone size: many
V gene: TRBV11-2
CDR3 DNA: TGTGCCAGCAGCTACGGGACAGGGGGGACTTACGAGCAGTACTTC
CDR3 protein: CASSYGTGGTYEQYF

D gene: NA
J gene: TRBJ1-2
clone size: few
V gene: TRBV15
CDR3 DNA: TGTGCCACCAGCAGAGCGTTTAACAGTAGGGGCTACACCTTC
CDR3 protein: CATSRAFNSRGYTF

D gene: NA
J gene: TRBJ1-2
clone size: few
V gene: TRBV2
CDR3 DNA: TGTGCCAGCAGTCAGGACGACAGTGTGGGAGGCTACACCTTC
CDR3 protein: CASSQDDSVGGYTF

D gene: NA
J gene: TRBJ1-6
clone size: few
V gene: TRBV27
CDR3 DNA: TGTGCCAGCAGTTTAGGGGGGGCAGGGGATTCACCCCTCCACTTT
CDR3 protein: CASSLGGAGDSPLHF

D gene: NA
J gene: TRBJ2-7
clone size: many
V gene: TRBV28
CDR3 DNA: TGTGCCAGCAGTCCCTTGGGGGGTGGATCCTACGAGCAGTACTTC
CDR3 protein: CASSPLGGGSYEQYF

D gene: NA
J gene: TRBJ2-4
clone size: NA
V gene: TRBV20-1
CDR3 DNA: TGCAGTGCTAGCTTAGAAGTCACCAAAAACATTCAGTACTTC
CDR3 protein: CSASLEVTKNIQYF

D gene: NA
J gene: TRBJ1-1
clone size: few
V gene: TRBV7-2
CDR3 DNA: TGTGCCAGCAGCCTGGGGATTAGGGGCACTGAAGCTTTCTTT
CDR3 protein: CASSLGIRGTEAFF

D gene: TRBD1
J gene: TRBJ2-4
clone size: NA
V gene: TRBV28
CDR3 DNA: TGTGCCAGCAGTCGGGACAGGGGGCTAGCCAAAAACATTCAGTACTTC
CDR3 protein: CASSRDRGLAKNIQYF

D gene: NA
J gene: TRBJ1-5
clone size: few
V gene: TRBV7-9
CDR3 DNA: TGTGCCAGCAGCAAAGGGAGTCTGGGGCAGCCCCAGCATTTT
CDR3 protein: CASSKGSLGQPQHF

D gene: NA
J gene: TRBJ2-6
clone size: NA
V gene: TRBV5-4
CDR3 DNA: TGTGCCAGCAGCTTGGAGGTTGGGGGCCTTGGGGCCAACGTCCTGACTTTC
CDR3 protein: CASSLEVGGLGANVLTF

D gene: NA
J gene: TRBJ1-4
clone size: NA
V gene: TRBV7-6
CDR3 DNA: TGTGCCAGCAGCTTAAGTGCAGGGGCTAATGAAAAACTGTTTTTT
CDR3 protein: CASSLSAGANEKLFF

D gene: NA
J gene: TRBJ1-6
clone size: NA
V gene: TRBV27
CDR3 DNA: TGTGCCAGCAGCCTCACAATCGACTCACCCCTCCACTTT
CDR3 protein: CASSLTIDSPLHF

D gene: TRBD2
J gene: TRBJ2-2
clone size: many
V gene: TRBV12-5
CDR3 DNA: TGTGCTAGTGGTTTCCTCGGTGTTAGCGGGTTCGCGAACACCGGGGAGCTGTTTTTT
CDR3 protein: CASGFLGVSGFANTGELFF

D gene: NA
J gene: TRBJ2-1
clone size: NA
V gene: TRBV2
CDR3 DNA: TGTGCCAGCAGTGAAGGGCCAGTAAGTGAGCAGTTCTTC
CDR3 protein: CASSEGPVSEQFF

D gene: NA
J gene: TRBJ1-1
clone size: NA
V gene: TRBV10-1
CDR3 DNA: TGCGCCAGCAGTGCGGACAGACACACTGAAGCTTTCTTT
CDR3 protein: CASSADRHTEAFF

D gene: TRBD1
J gene: TRBJ2-3
clone size: NA
V gene: TRBV7-2
CDR3 DNA: TGTGCCAGCAGGGTAGGGGGCTTTACCGCAGATACGCAGTATTTT
CDR3 protein: CASRVGGFTADTQYF

D gene: NA
J gene: TRBJ1-1
clone size: NA
V gene: TRBV11-2
CDR3 DNA: TGTGCCAGCAGCTTAGATCGGGACTTCCAAGCTTTCTTT
CDR3 protein: CASSLDRDFQAFF

D gene: NA
J gene: TRBJ2-1
clone size: few
V gene: TRBV29-1
CDR3 DNA: TGCAGCACCCGGGACCCCAGGTACGATGAGCAGTTCTTC
CDR3 protein: CSTRDPRYDEQFF

D gene: TRBD2
J gene: TRBJ2-2
clone size: few
V gene: TRBV10-3
CDR3 DNA: TGTGCCACCCGGACTAGCGGGGGGGCCCCCGGGGAGCTGTTTTTT
CDR3 protein: CATRTSGGAPGELFF

D gene: NA
J gene: TRBJ1-5
clone size: few
V gene: TRBV19
CDR3 DNA: TGTGCCAGTAGTATTGATACGTCCCAGCATTTT
CDR3 protein: CASSIDTSQHF

D gene: NA
J gene: TRBJ2-6
clone size: few
V gene: TRBV6-5
CDR3 DNA: TGTGCCAGCAGCCGTAGTAAGGACAGTATCAAATCTGGGGCCAACGTCCTGACTTTC
CDR3 protein: CASSRSKDSIKSGANVLTF

D gene: TRBD2
J gene: TRBJ2-5
clone size: NA
V gene: TRBV5-1
CDR3 DNA: TGCGCCAGCAGCTTGGTATTAGCGGGGGGCCAAGAGACCCAGTACTTC
CDR3 protein: CASSLVLAGGQETQYF

D gene: NA
J gene: TRBJ1-1
clone size: few
V gene: TRBV9
CDR3 DNA: TGTGCCAGCAGCGTAGGTCAGGGAGGAAACACTGAAGCTTTCTTT
CDR3 protein: CASSVGQGGNTEAFF

D gene: NA
J gene: TRBJ2-7
clone size: few
V gene: TRBV28
CDR3 DNA: TGTGCCAGCAGTTTTATAGGACAGACTGAGCAGTACTTC
CDR3 protein: CASSFIGQTEQYF

D gene: NA
J gene: TRBJ1-1
clone size: NA
V gene: TRBV7-8
CDR3 DNA: TGTGCCAGCAGCTCATTTCGGGGGTTTGAAGCTTTCTTT
CDR3 protein: CASSSFRGFEAFF

D gene: NA
J gene: TRBJ2-5
clone size: NA
V gene: TRBV6-5
CDR3 DNA: TGTGCCAGCAGTTACCCTATTGGGGAGACCCAGTACTTC
CDR3 protein: CASSYPIGETQYF

D gene: TRBD1
J gene: TRBJ1-2
clone size: NA
V gene: TRBV6-6
CDR3 DNA: TGTGCCAGCTGGTCACAGCAGGGGGCCAGCTATGGCTACACCTTC
CDR3 protein: CASWSQQGASYGYTF

D gene: TRBD1
J gene: TRBJ1-2
clone size: NA
V gene: TRBV3-1
CDR3 DNA: TGTGCCAGCAGCCAAGGGGCGACAGGGTTCGGCTACACCTTC
CDR3 protein: CASSQGATGFGYTF

D gene: NA
J gene: TRBJ1-3
clone size: many
V gene: TRBV5-8
CDR3 DNA: TGTGCCAGCAGCTTGAGAACCATATATTTT
CDR3 protein: CASSLRTIYF

D gene: TRBD1
J gene: TRBJ1-2
clone size: few
V gene: TRBV3-1
CDR3 DNA: TGTGCCAGCAGCCAAAAATGGACAGGAGAACTCTATGGCTACACCTTC
CDR3 protein: CASSQKWTGELYGYTF

D gene: TRBD2
J gene: TRBJ2-1
clone size: NA
V gene: TRBV20-1
CDR3 DNA: TGCAGTGCCCCATTTGCGGGAGGGTACAATGAGCAGTTCTTC
CDR3 protein: CSAPFAGGYNEQFF

D gene: TRBD1
J gene: TRBJ2-5
clone size: NA
V gene: TRBV27
CDR3 DNA: TGTGCCAGCAGTTCCGGGCGCCGACAGGGAAGAGAGACCCAGTACTTC
CDR3 protein: CASSSGRRQGRETQYF

D gene: NA
J gene: TRBJ1-5
clone size: many
V gene: TRBV5-5
CDR3 DNA: TGTGCCAGCAGCTTGAAACGTACAAACAGGGTGGGACAGCCCCAGCATTTT
CDR3 protein: CASSLKRTNRVGQPQHF

D gene: TRBD1
J gene: TRBJ2-5
clone size: few
V gene: TRBV2
CDR3 DNA: TGTGCCAGCGTTGGACAGGGACGAGAGACCCAGTACTTC
CDR3 protein: CASVGQGRETQYF

D gene: NA
J gene: TRBJ1-3
clone size: few
V gene: TRBV18
CDR3 DNA: TGTGCCAGCTCACCTTTTCGCGAGGACACCATATATTTT
CDR3 protein: CASSPFREDTIYF

D gene: TRBD1
J gene: TRBJ1-1
clone size: few
V gene: TRBV29-1
CDR3 DNA: TGCAGCGGGGGGACAGGTCTGAGCACTGAAGCTTTCTTT
CDR3 protein: CSGGTGLSTEAFF

D gene: TRBD1
J gene: TRBJ2-5
clone size: few
V gene: TRBV3-1
CDR3 DNA: TGTGCCAGCAGCCACCGGGACAGGGGTCCAGAGACCCAGTACTTC
CDR3 protein: CASSHRDRGPETQYF